This T cell receptor (beta chain) was sequenced in a study of blood T cells in healthy people across ages. General study findings and limits: More naive CD4+ cells and higher diversity were found in long-lived than in aged donors.

Per individual sample, total RNA of at least 5.5 micrograms was extracted. For the second PCR, which ran for about 6 to 11 cycles, a sample-barcoded 5' primer and a J-beta primer mix were used. TCRdb independently ran MiXCR on the 5' RACE reads; one entry per CDR3 protein. The table records roughly 830,000 distinct CDR3 sequences, about 62% of them present only once. This clonotype occurred a few times. Its specificity is not known. The sample consisted of blood. This sequence originates from a man aged 25-45 years in good health.

CDR3 in amino acids: CASSLYWGGTYNEQFF. Here the CDR3 DNA reads TGTGCCAGCAGTCTTTACTGGGGCGGCACCTACAATGAGCAGTTCTTC. V is TRBV27 and J is TRBJ2-1; TRBD1 is a possible D gene (5 bases). Trimming took 5 bases from V and 2 from J, leaving 16 bases between them. Germline values: CDR1 MNHEY, CDR2 SMNVEV (reference sequence). There are 16 residues in the CDR3.